Listed here are 32 T cell receptor beta chains from one sample, sequenced in a study of cytomegalovirus exposure and HLA in healthy donors. Use of 60 Vbeta and 13 Jbeta primers characterized the PCR. Only in-frame clones appear in the TCRdb table, and some are missing; sequencing was by immunoSEQ multiplex PCR. The data show 160,000 or so clones, with around 80% seen just once and roughly 2% held by the top ten. The sample comprised PBMCs. The receptor source for this set is a man aged 35 to 55 in good health and CMV-seronegative.

A few counts support this clone. The CDR3 nucleotides are TGTGCCAGTAGTATGAGGGGACAGGGGGCCTCGATCTCTGGGGCCAACGTCCTGACTTTC. Protein product: CASSMRGQGASISGANVLTF. This chain links TRBV19 with TRBJ2-6, with 12 bases that match TRBD1. The CDR3 extends over 20 amino acids. Germline V gene sequence: CDR1 LNHDA, CDR2 SQIVND (reference sequence). Trimming cost V 3 bases and J 0 bases; bases outside gene matches: 9.

This chain connects TRBV28 to TRBJ1-4; 7 bases map to TRBD1. Trimming took 6 bases from V and 10 from J; bases not matched to a gene: 8. Germline V CDR1 and CDR2: MDHEN, SYDVKM. The CDR3 loop spans 13 amino acids. For the CDR3, the DNA is TGTGCCAGCAGGGAAAACAGGGGCGGAAAACTGTTTTTT. It codes for CASRENRGGKLFF.

CDR3 region: CASIQGGPYNEQFF. The CDR3 DNA reads as TGTGCCAGCATACAGGGTGGCCCCTACAATGAGCAGTTCTTC. The V call is TRBV2, the J call TRBJ2-1; tentatively, D is TRBD1 (6 bases). V dropped 7 bases and J dropped 2 bases, with 12 bases sitting between them. The V gene's germline CDR1 is SNHLY and CDR2 FYNNEI. This CDR3 has 14 amino acids.

This clone was observed a few times. This chain links TRBV5-8 with TRBJ1-1; D is perhaps TRBD1 (6 bases). The CDR3 has 14 amino acids. Trimming shortened V by 5 bases and J by 2 bases, and 13 bases separated the two germline ends. Germline V gene sequence: CDR1 SGHTS, CDR2 YDEGEE. CDR3 region: CASRGTGFNTEAFF. The CDR3 nucleotides are TGTGCCAGCAGGGGAACAGGGTTCAACACTGAAGCTTTCTTT.

The chain recombines TRBV11-1 with TRBJ1-1; the D gene is possibly TRBD1 (5 bases). The germline CDR1 and CDR2 sequences are SGHAT and FQDESV (reference sequence). Trimming pared 4 bases from V and 0 bases from J, leaving 9 bases between. The CDR3 runs to 14 residues. The CDR3 bases are TGTGCCAGCAGCTGGGGACTGATGAACACTGAAGCTTTCTTT. Translation gives CASSWGLMNTEAFF.

This clone appeared once. This chain links TRBV21-1 with TRBJ2-7; TRBD2 is the table's D call and was not checked against the DNA. TRBV21-1 constitutes a pseudogene. The CDR3 loop spans 16 amino acids. CDR3 sequence reads: CASSKERAGPTYEQYF. CDR3 bases: TGTGCCAGCAGCAAAGAGAGAGCGGGTCCGACCTACGAGCAGTACTTC.

The chain is built from TRBV9 and TRBJ1-1; D is undetermined. With 0 bases removed from V and 0 bases from J, the gap between germline ends came to 3 bases. The germline V gene has CDR1 SGDLS and CDR2 YYNGEE. This CDR3 contains 13 residues. CDR3 sequence: CASSVDMNTEAFF. The CDR3 nucleotides are TGTGCCAGCAGCGTAGATATGAACACTGAAGCTTTCTTT. Filled out from reference TRBV9 and TRBJ1-1, the complete variable domain reads DSGVTQTPKHLITATGQRVTLRCSPRSGDLSVYWYQQSLDQGLQFLIQYYNGEERAKGNILERFSAQQFPDLHSELNLSSLELGDSALYFCASSVDMNTEAFFGQGTRLTVV.

Regarding this clone: Other nucleotide sequences in the sample specify the same CDR3. The chain links TRBV6-1 to TRBJ2-3, with D maybe TRBD2 (6 bases). V was trimmed by 0 bases and J by 11 bases, leaving 18 bases between them. Germline V CDR1 and CDR2: MNHNS, SASEGT. The CDR3 length is 15 residues. CDR3 nucleotides: TGTGCCAGCAGTGAAGCCCGTCTTAGGAGGGTGGGGCAGTATTTT. This sequence encodes CASSEARLRRVGQYF.

The chain combines TRBV27 with TRBJ2-5, with D possibly being TRBD1 (5 bases). Judging by the DNA end, TRBJ2-7 fits better; the J call may be wrong. The CDR3 loop spans 13 amino acids. Germline V gene data show CDR1 as MNHEY and CDR2 as SMNVEV (reference sequence). CDR3 residues: CASSITGNYEQYF. The CDR3 DNA reads as TGTGCCAGCAGTATTACAGGTAACTACGAGCAGTACTTC.

V gene TRBV14 combines with J gene TRBJ2-3; no clear D. The germline gives CDR1 SGHDN, CDR2 FVKESK. V was trimmed by 0 bases and J by 6 bases, leaving 7 bases between them. The CDR3 extends over 13 amino acids. This CDR3 is CASSQEARDTQYF. The CDR3 nucleotides are TGTGCCAGCAGCCAAGAGGCGCGGGATACGCAGTATTTT.

The chain recombines TRBV28 with TRBJ2-7; 9 nucleotides align to TRBD1. The CDR3 extends over 17 amino acids. V gave up 3 bases and J gave up 4 bases; unmatched junction bases: 13. From germline, CDR1 is MDHEN and CDR2 SYDVKM. The DNA for the CDR3 is TGTGCCAGCAGTTTCTCGAGTCCCGGGACAGGGCGTTACGAGCAGTACTTC. This codes for CASSFSSPGTGRYEQYF.

With respect to this clone: The junction differs from germline at one of its ends, possibly a read error. This chain connects TRBV7-9 to TRBJ2-7, with D possibly TRBD2 on 5 matching bases. Germline V gene lookup returns CDR1 SEHNR and CDR2 FQNEAQ (reference sequence). The CDR3 sequence is 12 residues long. DNA for the CDR3: TGTGCCAGCAGCTTAGGCAGTGGGGAGAGGGTCTTC. It codes for CASSLGSGERVF.

Details on this clone: A junction boundary mismatches the germline segment, possibly from a read error. This chain joins TRBV7-9 and TRBJ2-5, with D tentatively TRBD2 (5 bases). Germline values: CDR1 SEHNR, CDR2 FQNEAQ (reference sequence). This CDR3 spans 18 amino acids. As DNA, the CDR3 is TGTTCCAGCAGCTTAGTCCCTTCATTCTCGTATGGAGGAGAGACCCAGTACTTC. Its translation: CSSSLVPSFSYGGETQYF.

J is TRBJ2-1 and V is TRBV4-2; 7 bases align to TRBD2. J lost 15 bases, V lost 1 base, and 6 bases had no gene match. This CDR3 contains 12 residues. The germline V gene encodes CDR1 LGHNA and CDR2 YNFKEQ. CDR3 sequence (DNA): TGTGCCAGCAGCCAAGCTAGCGGCCCACGGTTCTTC. Translated: CASSQASGPRFF.

CDR3 nucleotides: TGTGCCAGCAGTGATAGCGGGAGCCCTAGCACAGATACGCAGTATTTT. Protein product: CASSDSGSPSTDTQYF. This sequence joins TRBV6-4 and TRBJ2-3, with 9 bases aligning to TRBD2. The ends lost 3 bases at V and 0 bases at J; junction bases unmatched: 4. This CDR3 is built from 16 residues. In germline, CDR1 is MRHNA, CDR2 SNTAGT.

This clone was seen a handful of times. This chain joins TRBV19 and TRBJ2-1; D may be TRBD2 (5 bases). The CDR3 has 14 amino acids. With 5 bases removed from V and 10 bases from J, the gap between germline ends came to 18 bases. The germline CDR1 and CDR2 sequences are LNHDA and SQIVND (reference sequence). This CDR3 is CASSPRGSRSEQFF. The CDR3 coding sequence is TGTGCCAGTAGTCCCCGGGGTAGCCGCTCCGAGCAGTTCTTC. The variable domain in full, with the rest retrieved from reference TRBV19 and TRBJ2-1, is DGGITQSPKYLFRKEGQNVTLSCEQNLNHDAMYWYRQDPGQGLRLIYYSQIVNDFQKGDIAEGYSVSREKKESFPLTVTSAQKNPTAFYLCASSPRGSRSEQFFGPGTRLTVL.

This clone appeared once. The J gene is TRBJ1-5, the V gene TRBV11-2; tentatively, D is TRBD1 (5 bases). Germline CDR1 SGHAT, CDR2 FQNNGV. The CDR3 length is 15 residues. V dropped 3 bases and J dropped 2 bases, with 11 bases sitting between them. CDR3 DNA sequence: TGTGCCAGCAGCTTCTCGGCGGGGGGCAATCAGCCCCAGCATTTT. Residues: CASSFSAGGNQPQHF.

V and J are TRBV6-1 and TRBJ2-7, with D tentatively TRBD1 (5 bases). Germline CDR1 reads MNHNS; CDR2 reads SASEGT. CDR3 length: 15 amino acids. The V end was cut by 1 base, the J end by 0 bases, with 10 bases between. CDR3 sequence (DNA): TGTGCCAGCAGTGAAGGACAGACCTACTCCTACGAGCAGTACTTC. It is translated as CASSEGQTYSYEQYF.

For the CDR3, the DNA is TGCGCCAGCAGCCCGACAGGGGGCGGCGGCGGGGAGCTGTTTTTT. This translates into CASSPTGGGGGELFF. The rearrangement links TRBV4-1 to TRBJ2-2, with TRBD1 identical over 10 bases. Looked up from germline, CDR1 is MGHRA and CDR2 is YSYEKL. CDR3 size: 15 residues. J lost 7 bases, V lost 4 bases, and 6 bases had no gene match.

The genes are TRBV30 and TRBJ2-1, with a possible D match to TRBD2 (5 bases). Germline CDR1 GTSNPN, CDR2 SVGIG (reference sequence). This CDR3 has 16 amino acids. With 0 bases removed from V and 2 bases from J, the gap between germline ends came to 14 bases. CDR3 sequence: CAWSVGPATTYNEQFF. CDR3 coding DNA: TGTGCCTGGAGTGTAGGGCCAGCGACTACCTACAATGAGCAGTTCTTC.

The chain uses TRBV11-2 and TRBJ2-7; D gene unclear. This CDR3 spans 12 amino acids. With 4 bases removed from V and 4 bases from J, the gap between germline ends came to 8 bases. Germline CDR1 is SGHAT and CDR2 is FQNNGV. In DNA form, the CDR3 reads TGTGCCAGCAGCTCCGACATTTACGAGCAGTACTTC. It codes for CASSSDIYEQYF.

The chain is built from TRBV19 and TRBJ1-5; 8 bases agree with TRBD1. J lost 3 bases, V lost 1 base, and 11 bases had no gene match. The CDR3 is 18 residues long. Germline V gene lookup returns CDR1 LNHDA and CDR2 SQIVND (reference sequence). The CDR3 sequence: CASSIVTGQGAFNQPQHF. CDR3 in DNA: TGTGCCAGTAGTATAGTTACCGGTCAGGGGGCCTTCAATCAGCCCCAGCATTTT.

The V gene is TRBV7-2, the J gene TRBJ1-1; tentatively, D is TRBD1 (6 bases). V lost 3 bases, J lost 0 bases, and 11 bases lay in between. This CDR3 contains 15 residues. Germline CDR1 is SGHTA and CDR2 is FQGNSA. This CDR3 reads CASSFAGDLNTEAFF. For the CDR3, the DNA is TGTGCCAGCAGCTTTGCAGGGGATTTGAACACTGAAGCTTTCTTT.

Of note for this clone: An end of the junction differs from the germline gene, which may be a read error. The genes are TRBV7-9 and TRBJ2-2; 10 bases are a match to TRBD1. This CDR3 is 12 amino acids long. Germline CDR1 reads SEHNR; CDR2 reads FQNEAQ (reference sequence). CDR3 DNA: TGTTCCAGCAGCTTGGGACAGGGGCAGCTGTTTTTT. Its protein product is CSSSLGQGQLFF.

For this clone: At one end, the junction sequence differs from germline, possibly due to a read error. The gene calls are TRBV15 and TRBJ2-7, with TRBD2 matching over 10 bases. This CDR3 comprises 16 residues. Germline CDR1 is LNHNV and CDR2 is YYDKDF (reference sequence). CDR3 amino acids: CAASREVGTSDYEQYF. CDR3 sequence (DNA): TGTGCCGCCAGCAGAGAAGTAGGGACTAGCGATTACGAGCAGTACTTC.

The chain employs TRBV10-3 and TRBJ1-1; a weak D match, TRBD1 (5 bases). This CDR3 spans 11 amino acids. The germline V and J ends were trimmed by 8 bases and 5 bases, with 9 bases remaining between them. CDR1 and CDR2 from the germline V gene are ENHRY and SYGVKD. The CDR3 DNA is TGTGCCATCTCCGGGGGAACTGAAGCTTTCTTT. It yields the protein CAISGGTEAFF.

V usage is TRBV6-5 and J usage is TRBJ2-3; D gene unclear. Germline CDR1 is MNHEY and CDR2 is SVGAGI. Deletions cut 4 bases from V and 3 bases from J, with 5 bases between. The CDR3 consists of 12 residues. The CDR3 region has the DNA TGTGCCAGCAGTTCCCTGACAGATACGCAGTATTTT. This sequence encodes CASSSLTDTQYF.

This chain's CDR3 is CASSLIAGDTSYEQYF. The CDR3 region has the DNA TGCGCCAGCAGCTTAATCGCGGGAGACACTTCCTACGAGCAGTACTTC. This chain connects TRBV5-1 to TRBJ2-5, with 7 bases matching TRBD2. The J call may be in error: the DNA end matches TRBJ2-7 better. This CDR3 has 16 residues. From germline, CDR1 is SGHRS and CDR2 YFSETQ.

This chain joins TRBV9 and TRBJ1-1; tentative D call: TRBD1 (5 bases). The CDR3 loop spans 14 amino acids. V lost 0 bases, J lost 5 bases, and 11 bases lay in between. In germline, CDR1 is SGDLS, CDR2 YYNGEE. The CDR3: CASSVVLRVTEAFF. CDR3 sequence (DNA): TGTGCCAGCAGCGTAGTTCTCAGGGTGACTGAAGCTTTCTTT.

The chain uses TRBV7-9 and TRBJ1-2; D is undetermined. The CDR3 runs to 14 residues. CDR1 SEHNR and CDR2 FQNEAQ come from the germline V gene (reference sequence). Trimming took off 5 bases at V and 5 bases at J, with 15 bases between the two ends. CDR3: CASSPRTHEYGYTF. For the CDR3, the DNA is TGTGCCAGCAGCCCCCGGACTCATGAATATGGCTACACCTTC.

The chain employs TRBV27 and TRBJ1-2; D is perhaps TRBD1 (5 bases). The germline V gene encodes CDR1 MNHEY and CDR2 SMNVEV (reference sequence). This CDR3 spans 14 amino acids. Trimming removed 0 bases at V and 4 bases at J, with 9 bases between. The CDR3 DNA follows: TGTGCCAGCAGTTTATCTTGGGGCGGCTATGGCTACACCTTC. Translated, it gives CASSLSWGGYGYTF.

J is TRBJ2-2 and V is TRBV5-4; the D gene is possibly TRBD2 (7 bases). This CDR3 spans 16 amino acids. Germline values: CDR1 SGHNT, CDR2 YYREEE (reference sequence). V was shortened by 0 bases and J by 3 bases, with 12 bases between the two germline ends. CDR3 nucleotide sequence: TGTGCCAGCAGCTTGGGGGGGGGCCCCTACACCGGGGAGCTGTTTTTT. Amino acids: CASSLGGGPYTGELFF.